The 29 T cell receptor gamma chains below were found in one sample sequenced in a study of gamma-delta chains in newborns, infants, children. TCRdb called clones from the reads again using CATT. Of some 810 gamma-chain clones listed, under 2.5% are singletons. The sequencing sample was made of blood. The receptors here all came from a child who was a newborn, infant or young child, either healthy, febrile or measles-vaccinated (not recorded which).

Comments on this clone: TCRdb's protein for this DNA is that of a much larger clone and differs from the translation at residue 8, likely a read error; the protein shown is the DNA translation. The V call is TRGV8, the J call TRGJP2. Germline assignment: CDR1 VENAVY and CDR2 YDSYNSRV. The CDR3 has 13 residues. The CDR3 protein is CATWGSSGWIKTF. For the CDR3, the DNA is TGTGCCACCTGGGGAAGTAGTGGTTGGATCAAGACGTTT.

About this clone: Translating this DNA gives a protein that differs at residue 4 from the TCRdb one, which belongs to a much larger clone; a read error is likely, and the protein shown is this translation. The chain combines TRGV4 with TRGJ1 or TRGJ2. This CDR3 spans 12 amino acids. Germline V CDR1 and CDR2: EGSTGY, YDSYTSSV. CDR3 in DNA: TGTGCCACCCGGGATGAATATTATAAGAAACTCTTT. This encodes CATRDEYYKKLF.

This clone was observed a few times. TCRdb's listed protein matches a much larger clone and diverges from this DNA's translation at residue 4, likely through a read error; the protein shown comes from the DNA. The V and J genes are TRGV2 and TRGJP1. Germline V gene lookup returns CDR1 EGSNGY and CDR2 YDSYNSKV. With 9 bases clipped from V and 1 base from J, the junction kept 5 bases outside the gene matches. The CDR3 extends over 13 amino acids. The CDR3 sequence is CATHLTTGWFKIF. CDR3 coding DNA: TGTGCCACCCATCTTACCACTGGTTGGTTCAAGATATTT.

Concerning this clone: The protein recorded in TCRdb matches a much larger clone and deviates from this DNA's translation at residue 5, suggesting a read error; the protein here is obtained by translating the DNA. The rearrangement links TRGV2 to TRGJP2. The CDR3 totals 13 residues. Germline V gives CDR1 EGSNGY, CDR2 YDSYNSKV. Trimming took 5 bases from V and 3 from J; bases not matched to a gene: 3. CDR3 amino acids: CATWGGSDWIKTF. CDR3 in DNA: TGTGCCACCTGGGGCGGTAGTGATTGGATCAAGACGTTT.

Worth noting for this clone: This likely stems from a read error, as it lies one base from a far larger clone. The sample contains more than one DNA sequence encoding this CDR3. This sequence joins TRGV9 and TRGJ1 or TRGJ2. CDR1 GITISATS and CDR2 ISYDGTV come from the germline V gene (reference sequence). CDR3 length: 12 amino acids. CDR3 sequence: CALWEVSPKKLF. CDR3 coding DNA: TGTGCCTTGTGGGAGGTGTCCCCAAAGAAGCTCTTT.

By its share, this clone is large (0.1 to 1%). The DNA for the CDR3 is TGTGCCACCTGGGACAGGCGGAGGGGTAGTGATTGGATCAAGACGTTT. Amino acids: CATWDRRRGSDWIKTF. The chain uses TRGV5 and TRGJP2. V lost 0 bases and J lost 3; bases outside the gene matches: 7. The length of the CDR3 is 16 residues. CDR1 VINAFY and CDR2 YDVSNSKD come from the germline V gene.

Comments on this clone: This DNA's translation differs at residue 7 from TCRdb's protein, which comes from a much larger clone; a read error is likely, and the protein shown is translated from the DNA. The V gene is TRGV8, the J gene TRGJ1 or TRGJ2. Germline V lookup: CDR1 VENAVY, CDR2 YDSYNSRV. V was clipped by 4 bases and J by 2 bases; unmatched bases: 5. The CDR3 spans 13 residues. CDR3 sequence: CATWDKYYYKKLF. CDR3 DNA: TGTGCCACCTGGGACAAGTATTATTATAAGAAACTCTTT.

This clone is medium-sized (0.01 to 0.1%) within its sample. V gene TRGV4 combines with J gene TRGJP2. Trimming cost V 1 base and J 0 bases; bases outside gene matches: 2. The CDR3 is 15 amino acids. Germline loops: CDR1 EGSTGY, CDR2 YDSYTSSV. CDR3 region: CATWDGYSSDWIKTF. CDR3 DNA sequence: TGTGCCACCTGGGATGGCTATAGTAGTGATTGGATCAAGACGTTT.

This clone was detected a few times. With only one base between it and a far larger clone, this is likely a read error. CDR3 in DNA: TGTGCCTTGTGGGAGGTCGAGTTGGGCAAAAAAGTCAAGGTATTT. Its protein product is CALWEVELGKKVKVF. The J gene is TRGJP, the V gene TRGV9. Germline CDR1 and CDR2: GITISATS and ISYDGTV (reference sequence). This CDR3 has 15 residues.

This clone showed up just a few times. A much larger clone differs by one base, so this may be a read error. Other nucleotide sequences from this sample produce the same CDR3. This sequence joins TRGV5 and TRGJ1 or TRGJ2. Germline V CDR1 and CDR2: VINAFY, YDVSNSKD. CDR3 length: 17 amino acids. CDR3 nucleotide sequence: TGTGCCACTTGGGACAAAAATTCGGCCGGGAATTATTATAAGAAACTCTTT. The encoded protein is CATWDKNSAGNYYKKLF.

With regard to this clone: A far larger clone is just one base off, so this is likely a read error. The same CDR3 also results from other DNA sequences found in this sample. The V and J genes are TRGV3 and TRGJ1 or TRGJ2. The germline V gene has CDR1 VTNTFY and CDR2 YDVSTARD (reference sequence). The CDR3 runs 11 residues. CDR3 coding DNA: TGTGCTACCTGGGAAGGATATAAGAAACTCTTT. It translates to CATWEGYKKLF.

This clone is categorized as large. This chain links TRGV4 with TRGJ1 or TRGJ2. The germline V gene has CDR1 EGSTGY and CDR2 YDSYTSSV. With V trimmed by 9 bases and J by 5 bases, 10 bases remained unmatched. The length of the CDR3 is 12 residues. For the CDR3, the DNA is TGTGCCACCCTTTGGGGCGATTATAAGAAACTCTTT. Residues: CATLWGDYKKLF.

This clone was picked up a small number of times. A single base separates this from a much larger clone, so it may be a read error. In the same sample, other DNA sequences code for this CDR3. The rearrangement joins TRGV3 to TRGJP2. The CDR3 is made up of 15 amino acids. CDR1 VTNTFY and CDR2 YDVSTARD come from the germline V gene (reference sequence). The CDR3: CATWDRHSSDWIKTF. CDR3 DNA sequence: TGCGCCACCTGGGACAGGCATAGTAGTGATTGGATCAAGACGTTT.

This clone was observed a handful of times. Since a much larger clone is just one base distant, this may be a read error. CDR3 protein: CATWDSAGWFKVF. The CDR3 nucleotides are TGTGCCACCTGGGATAGTGCTGGTTGGTTCAAGGTATTT. The chain recombines TRGV4 with TRGJP1. The J call may be mistaken, given a closer DNA end match to TRGJP. Germline CDR1 EGSTGY, CDR2 YDSYTSSV. CDR3 size: 13 residues.

Concerning this clone: A far larger clone is only one base removed, so a read error is likely. The sample has other DNA sequences that encode this CDR3 too. The chain is built from TRGV9 and TRGJ1 or TRGJ2. Germline CDR1 reads GITISATS; CDR2 reads ISYDGTV (reference sequence). The CDR3 length is 12 residues. The CDR3 bases are TGTGCCCTGTGGGAGGTGTCCCCAAAGAAACTCTTT. It translates to CALWEVSPKKLF.

By frequency in the sample, this clone is large. This chain uses TRGV3 with TRGJP2. CDR3 length: 13 amino acids. Unmatched junction bases numbered 0, after V lost 0 bases and J lost 5 bases. The germline V gene has CDR1 VTNTFY and CDR2 YDVSTARD (reference sequence). CDR3 DNA: TGTGCCACCTGGGACAGGAGTGATTGGATCAAGACGTTT. Translated: CATWDRSDWIKTF.

On this clone itself: This DNA translates differently at residue 3 from the TCRdb protein, which is that of a much larger clone; a read error is likely, and the protein shown is the DNA's own translation. The V and J genes are TRGV5 and TRGJ1 or TRGJ2. Germline V lookup: CDR1 VINAFY, CDR2 YDVSNSKD. CDR3 length: 13 residues. In nucleotides, the CDR3 is TGTGCCGCCTGGGAGACGAATTATTATAAGAAACTCTTT. It codes for CAAWETNYYKKLF.

This clone occurred a few times. The chain combines TRGV3 with TRGJP1. TRGJP explains the end of the DNA better; the J call may be wrong. Looked up from germline, CDR1 is VTNTFY and CDR2 is YDVSTARD (reference sequence). The CDR3 has 14 amino acids. The CDR3 sequence: CATWDSNTGWFKVF. The CDR3 bases are TGTGCCACCTGGGACAGTAACACTGGCTGGTTCAAGGTATTT.

This clone is large within its sample. Other nucleotide sequences in the sample specify the same CDR3. The V gene is TRGV3, the J gene TRGJP2. This CDR3 contains 15 residues. From germline, CDR1 is VTNTFY and CDR2 YDVSTARD (reference sequence). Unmatched junction bases numbered 1, after V lost 0 bases and J lost 0 bases. DNA of the CDR3: TGTGCCACCTGGGACAGGCATAGTAGTGATTGGATCAAGACGTTT. Translating it yields CATWDRHSSDWIKTF.

This clone has more than one count but fewer than ten. This may stem from a read error, because a much larger clone lies one nucleotide away. The genes are TRGV8 and TRGJ1 or TRGJ2. The germline CDR1 and CDR2 sequences are VENAVY and YDSYNSRV. V was clipped by 4 bases and J by 5 bases; unmatched bases: 2. This CDR3 spans 11 amino acids. The CDR3: CATWDHYKKLF. The CDR3 nucleotides are TGTGCCACCTGGGACCATTATAAGAAACTCTTT.

About this clone itself: This DNA's translation and the protein TCRdb lists, from a much larger clone, do not match at residue 9, likely due to a read error; the protein shown is translated from the DNA. The chain joins TRGV4 to TRGJ1 or TRGJ2. This CDR3 contains 12 residues. From germline, CDR1 is EGSTGY and CDR2 YDSYTSSV. This CDR3 reads CATWDGGYTKLF. In nucleotides, the CDR3 is TGTGCCACCTGGGATGGGGGTTATACGAAACTCTTT.

Worth noting for this clone: Given a far larger clone just one base away, this is likely a sequencing read error. The chain uses TRGV4 and TRGJ1 or TRGJ2. The CDR3 contains 13 residues. In germline, CDR1 is EGSTGY, CDR2 YDSYTSSV. The CDR3 is CATRDPFYYKKLF. The DNA for the CDR3 is TGTGCCACCCGGGACCCCTTTTATTATAAGAAACTCTTT.

To note about this clone: A much larger clone lies one base from this, so it may be a read error. Within the sample, other DNA sequences also encode this same CDR3. V gene TRGV4 combines with J gene TRGJP2. This CDR3 spans 9 amino acids. V shed 9 bases and J 14 bases; nucleotides not matched to a gene: 6. The germline V gene has CDR1 EGSTGY and CDR2 YDSYTSSV. The CDR3 coding sequence is TGTGCCACCCGGGGAATCAAGACGTTT. Its protein product is CATRGIKTF.

This clone was observed a handful of times. TCRdb's protein for this DNA is that of a much larger clone and differs from the translation at residue 4, likely a read error; the protein shown is the DNA translation. The chain links TRGV4 to TRGJ1 or TRGJ2. CDR3 length: 12 residues. Germline CDR1 EGSTGY, CDR2 YDSYTSSV. The CDR3 loop reads CATRDGPEKKLF. CDR3 nucleotides: TGTGCCACCCGGGATGGGCCAGAGAAGAAACTCTTT.

To note about this clone: A much larger clone sits a single nucleotide away, making a read error possible. The chain combines TRGV3 with TRGJ1 or TRGJ2. The CDR3 covers 12 residues. Trimming cost V 0 bases and J 5 bases; bases outside gene matches: 1. Germline CDR1 and CDR2: VTNTFY and YDVSTARD (reference sequence). CDR3 sequence (DNA): TGTGCCACCTGGGACAGGCATTATAAGAAACTCTTT. Protein sequence: CATWDRHYKKLF.

Of note for this clone: TCRdb lists the protein of a much larger clone for this DNA, which differs at residue 10, so this is likely a read error; the protein given here is translated from the DNA itself. The chain joins TRGV2 to TRGJ1 or TRGJ2. CDR1 and CDR2 from the germline V gene are EGSNGY and YDSYNSKV. This CDR3 is 12 amino acids long. DNA for the CDR3: TGTGCCACCTGGGACGGGCAATATAAGACACTCTTT. Encoded protein: CATWDGQYKTLF.

Notes on this clone: The mismatch at residue 3 between this DNA's translation and the TCRdb protein of a much larger clone likely reflects a read error; the protein shown is translated from the DNA. The chain uses TRGV3 and TRGJ1 or TRGJ2. The CDR3 runs to 12 residues. Germline V gene lookup returns CDR1 VTNTFY and CDR2 YDVSTARD (reference sequence). CDR3 residues: CANWDLYYKKLF. Here the CDR3 DNA reads TGTGCCAACTGGGACCTTTATTATAAGAAACTCTTT.

In its sample, this clone is large (0.1 to 1%). V gene TRGV4 combines with J gene TRGJ1 or TRGJ2. This CDR3 comprises 13 residues. J gave up 8 bases and V 9 bases, and 16 bases lay outside the gene matches. Per the germline V gene, CDR1 is EGSTGY and CDR2 is YDSYTSSV. The CDR3 region is CATLKIAWDKKLF. The CDR3 DNA is TGTGCCACCCTCAAAATTGCCTGGGATAAGAAACTCTTT.

This clone was found a few times. A much larger clone sits a single nucleotide away, making a read error possible. J is TRGJ1 or TRGJ2 and V is TRGV5. V was pared by 6 bases and J by 4 bases, with 3 bases of the junction left unmatched. The CDR3 length is 11 residues. Looked up from germline, CDR1 is VINAFY and CDR2 is YDVSNSKD. The CDR3 protein is CATWLYYKKLF. CDR3 DNA: TGTGCCACCTGGTTATATTATAAGAAACTCTTT.